This section outlines one T cell receptor (beta chain) sequence together with its context. This clonotype turned up a few times. Its antigen is unknown. The input lacks base qualities; no much larger clone sits a single base away. Library generation was performed with 5' RACE. Sequencing was carried out with an Illumina HiSeq 2000. Template switching added a universal primer binding site, and the final cDNA carried a unique molecular identifier that allowed TCR cDNA molecules to be counted accurately. Specific primers in the conserved constant-segment region were used to synthesize first-strand cDNA for the TCR alpha and beta chains. To control for contamination, every cDNA library carried two barcodes: a SMART-Mk sample barcode plus Illumina barcodes. TruSeq adapter sequences and Illumina sample barcodes were added in two successive PCR steps. TCR alpha and beta cDNA libraries were sequenced on the Illumina HiSeq platform with custom primers. The authors processed their data as follows. Unique molecular identifiers were extracted from raw reads with MiGEC, and CDR3 positions were determined with MiXCR. Recombination models were inferred per individual with the repgenHMM and IGoR tools using an EM algorithm. Shared clonotypes were analyzed with the tcR package in R, and sharing was normalized by the product of cloneset sizes. Out-of-frame nonproductive sequences were analyzed to study raw recombination free of thymic and clonal selection effects. TCRdb handled the public reads itself, with Q25 trimming in fastp and clone calling in MiXCR, and kept productive beta chains. Entries are consolidated by CDR3 protein sequence, retaining the most common genes and DNA. TCRdb, not the original authors, processed these V and J calls. The sample table shows about 890,000 distinct CDR3 sequences, and around an eighth are seen once. In total, the top ten clones hold around 1.6% of the sample.

The germline V end is reduced by 6 bases and the J end by 10 bases; junction bases left unmatched: 10. Spanning cysteine to phenylalanine, the CDR3 consists of 13 amino acids. Only the CDR3 part of the read is kept: 39 bases, read in frame from the first base. The sample belongs to a study of identical twins listed by TCRdb under 2016. The study in broad terms: TCR alpha and beta repertoires from monozygotic twins, unrelated adults of various ages and cord blood were deep-sequenced to test whether fetal clonotypes persist. Replicate twin experiments were performed at different times using different library preparation protocols to rule out contamination. Results the study describes overall, beyond this receptor: In monozygotic twins, recombination models systematically underestimated out-of-frame TCR alpha sharing, but the models matched the sharing seen between unrelated individuals. A weaker excess of twin sharing was found in beta out-of-frame sequences because the signal-to-noise ratio was lowered by fewer shared sequences. Fewer insertions were carried by abundant cord blood beta clonotypes; a weaker similar trend was observed in young adult naive repertoires, while no such trend was observed in memory repertoires. Compared with coincidental sharing between unrelated individuals, out-of-frame TCR alpha sequences shared between twins had an excess of sequences with low generation probability. Zero-insertion analyses could be partly confounded by invariant T cells such as MAIT and iNKT, although diverse VJ usage argued against such confounding for most clonotypes. Because the same donors could not be followed over many years, conclusions were based on cross-sectional statistical analysis.

Every donor was a healthy Caucasian. The twin cohort consisted of three pairs of female monozygotic twins, all aged about 18 to 29 years. Peripheral blood mononuclear cells were the source from which RNA for the TCR libraries was isolated. The sample was also linked to a second study, of yellow fever vaccine responses in identical twins. As that second paper reports: According to the authors, the vaccine-induced T cell response in identical twins seemed to be partly convergent and partly specific to each individual. Focusing on identical twins, the study followed the T cell clones that responded to the vaccine, and did so with precision.

The receptor comes from a woman between 18 and 30 years old in good health. The chain uses TRBV12-3 or TRBV12-4 and TRBJ2-5; 8 middle bases align to TRBD2. Sequencing was carried out using PBMCs. The CDR3 amino acid sequence is: CASSPGTSGSQYF. The DNA reads as follows: TGTGCCAGCAGCCCAGGGACTAGTGGCAGCCAGTACTTC.